A selection of T cell receptor beta chains follows, all from one sample in a study of Ad26.COV2.S vaccination and SARS-CoV-2 variants. TCRdb's table, derived via immunoSEQ multiplex PCR, lists solely in-frame clones and lacks some. The sample has 450,000 to 550,000 clones, 80% to 90% seen once. Material: peripheral blood, obtained in a trial of Ad26.COV2.S vaccine versus placebo. These receptor sequences come from a person between 18 and 60 years old who received the Ad26.COV2.S COVID-19 vaccine or a placebo. CDR3s include the opening cysteine and the closing phenylalanine or tryptophan. D genes are given only for firm matches. Clone size is given for some rows only: seen once, a few or many times, or a class if the clone is expanded.

-,TRBV7-9,TRBJ1-4,-,CASTSRGTGEKLFF,TGTGCCAGCACCTCCCGGGGGACGGGTGAAAAACTGTTTTTT
-,TRBV4-2,TRBJ2-7,-,CASSQGFELYEQYF,TGTGCCAGCAGCCAAGGGTTTGAGCTCTACGAGCAGTACTTC
-,TRBV7-9,TRBJ2-7,-,CASSLATGRILYEQYF,TGTGCCAGCAGCTTAGCTACAGGGCGGATTCTCTACGAGCAGTACTTC
-,TRBV4-3,TRBJ1-5,-,CASSQDAGGASNQPQHF,TGCGCCAGCAGCCAAGATGCCGGAGGTGCTAGCAATCAGCCCCAGCATTTT
TRBD1,TRBV30,TRBJ1-2,-,CAWTQGVGGYTF,TGTGCCTGGACCCAGGGGGTGGGCGGCTACACCTTC
TRBD2,TRBV3-1/TRBV3-2,TRBJ2-1,-,CASRGTSGSDEQFF,TGTGCCAGCAGAGGGACTAGCGGGAGTGATGAGCAGTTCTTC
-,TRBV4-1,TRBJ2-5,-,CASSQAFGGNRLQETQYF,TGCGCCAGCAGCCAAGCATTCGGGGGCAACCGACTCCAAGAGACCCAGTACTTC
-,TRBV19,TRBJ1-4,few,CASMKGDATNEKLFF,TGTGCCAGTATGAAGGGGGATGCAACTAATGAAAAACTGTTTTTT
-,TRBV7-8,TRBJ1-5,-,CASSGPWGNQPQHF,TGTGCCAGCAGCGGCCCCTGGGGCAATCAGCCCCAGCATTTT
TRBD1,TRBV7-9,TRBJ2-7,-,CASSLNRDSTYEQYF,TGTGCCAGCAGCTTGAACCGGGACAGCACCTACGAGCAGTACTTC
-,TRBV30,TRBJ2-6,-,CAWSSLSSGANVLTF,TGTGCCTGGAGCTCCCTATCCTCTGGGGCCAACGTCCTGACTTTC